This TCR beta chain was identified during a study of blood T cell repertoires in COVID-19. The assay was immunoSEQ multiplex PCR, and TCRdb's table has in-frame clones only and misses some. The sample includes 200,000 to 300,000 clones, approximately 91% of them seen just once. This CDR3 is 15 amino acids long. The V gene's germline CDR1 is MDHEN and CDR2 SYDVKM. V was pared by 6 bases and J by 0 bases, with 14 bases between. Material for sequencing was peripheral blood. The sequence came from a person under 35 with COVID-19, enrolled during active disease. This chain joins TRBV28 and TRBJ1-2; TRBD1 is a possible D gene (5 bases). CDR3 in DNA: TGTGCCAGCAGCACAATCCGCAGGGCTAACTATGGCTACACCTTC. Its translation: CASSTIRRANYGYTF.